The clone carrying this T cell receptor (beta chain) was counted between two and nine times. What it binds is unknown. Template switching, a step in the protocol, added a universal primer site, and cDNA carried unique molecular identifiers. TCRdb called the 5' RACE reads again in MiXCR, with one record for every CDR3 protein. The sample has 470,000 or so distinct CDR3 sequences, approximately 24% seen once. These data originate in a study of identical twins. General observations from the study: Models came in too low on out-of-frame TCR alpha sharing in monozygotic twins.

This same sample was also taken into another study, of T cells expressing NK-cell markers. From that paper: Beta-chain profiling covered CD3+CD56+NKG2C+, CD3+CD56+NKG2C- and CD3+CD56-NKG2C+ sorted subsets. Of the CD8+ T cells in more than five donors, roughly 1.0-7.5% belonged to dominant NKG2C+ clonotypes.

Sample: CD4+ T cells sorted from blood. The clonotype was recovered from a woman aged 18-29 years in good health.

The CDR3: CASSVAGSSTGELFF. The CDR3 nucleotides read TGTGCCAGCAGCGTAGCTGGCTCCTCGACGGGAGAGCTGTTTTTT. The chain couples TRBV9 to TRBJ2-2; a weak D match, TRBD2 (5 bases). Trimming pared 0 bases from V and 11 bases from J, leaving 17 bases between. The CDR3 is 15 amino acids. The V gene's germline CDR1 is SGDLS and CDR2 YYNGEE.